This TCR beta chain was identified in a study of molecular identifiers for immune sequencing clone quantification. The length of the CDR3 is 15 residues. The germline V gene has CDR1 LGHDT and CDR2 YNNKEL (reference sequence). Unmatched junction bases numbered 10, after V lost 4 bases and J lost 4 bases. From the PCR reads, TCRdb called clonotypes with MiXCR, one entry per CDR3 protein. Here the sample spans some 580,000 distinct CDR3 sequences, roughly 23% being singletons. As concerns this clonotype: Possible read error: a much larger clone is one base away.

The sequenced sample consisted of naive CD8+ T cells from blood, with Jurkat cell RNA spiked in. The subset was: FACS-sorted CD8+CD4-CCR7+CD45RA+ naive T cells. The chain is built from TRBV3-1 and TRBJ2-7, with 7 positions matching TRBD1. This clonotype was obtained from a human donor in good health. Some libraries in this study had Jurkat cell RNA spiked in. CDR3 DNA: TGTGCCAGCAGCCCCCGGTGGACAGGAGGTTACGAGCAGTACTTC. Translated: CASSPRWTGGYEQYF.